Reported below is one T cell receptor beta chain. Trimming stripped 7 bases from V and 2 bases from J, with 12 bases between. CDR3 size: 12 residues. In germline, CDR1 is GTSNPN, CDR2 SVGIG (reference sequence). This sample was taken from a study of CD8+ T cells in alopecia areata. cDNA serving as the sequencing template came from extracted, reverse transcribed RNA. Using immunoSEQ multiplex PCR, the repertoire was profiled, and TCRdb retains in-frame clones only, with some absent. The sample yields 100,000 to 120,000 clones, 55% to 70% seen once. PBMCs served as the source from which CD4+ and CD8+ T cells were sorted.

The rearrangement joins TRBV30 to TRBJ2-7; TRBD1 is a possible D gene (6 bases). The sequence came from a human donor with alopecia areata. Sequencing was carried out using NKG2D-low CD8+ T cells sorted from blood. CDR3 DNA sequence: TGTGCCTCAGACAGGACAACCTACGAGCAGTACTTC. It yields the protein CASDRTTYEQYF. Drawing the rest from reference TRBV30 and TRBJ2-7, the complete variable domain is SQTIHQWPATLVQPVGSPLSLECTVEGTSNPNLYWYRQAAGRGLQLLFYSVGIGQISSEVPQNLSASRPQDRQFILSSKKLLLSDSGFYLCASDRTTYEQYFGPGTRLTVT.